This T cell receptor beta chain was sequenced in a study of cytomegalovirus exposure and HLA in healthy donors. Notes on this clone: The antigen is undetermined.

Study outcomes and limitations: A missense DCLRE1C variant was associated with V- and J-gene trimming of TCR beta chains in a later analysis, and an independent cohort replicated the association.

CDR1 and CDR2 (germline): LNHNV, YYDKDF (reference sequence). V shed 2 bases and J shed 5 bases, with 18 bases lying between them. The CDR3 extends over 17 amino acids. The primer mix had 60 Vbeta and 13 Jbeta primers. Clones were read by immunoSEQ multiplex PCR, and TCRdb kept only the in-frame ones, dropping some. The repertoire holds 120,000 or so clones, with over 60% as singletons. The gene calls are TRBV15 and TRBJ1-4; the D is unclear. Specimen: PBMCs. This TCR derives from a middle-aged woman in good health and CMV-seropositive. The DNA for the CDR3 is TGTGCCACCAGCAGAAGACGGAGTGGAACCGAGAATGAAAAACTGTTTTTT. Its translation: CATSRRRSGTENEKLFF.